These 3 T cell receptor beta chains came from one sample sequenced in a study of breast tumors, draining lymph nodes, adjacent tissues. Breast cancer patients provided tissue from their axillary draining lymph nodes. From the multiplex PCR reads, TCRdb called clonotypes with MiXCR, one entry per CDR3 protein. Found here are approximately 170,000 distinct CDR3 sequences, roughly a third of them singletons; the top ten hold 4.3%. The sample consisted of axillary lymph node tissue. The receptors derive from a female donor with breast cancer. Some clones in this sample may be carry-over from other donors' samples.

The chain has TRBV29-1 and TRBJ2-1, with 10 bases matching TRBD2. The CDR3 is 13 amino acids. The V gene end was trimmed by 6 bases and the J gene end by 6 bases; junction bases not matched to a gene: 5. Germline assignment: CDR1 SQVTM and CDR2 ANQGSEA. The CDR3 protein is CSVRTSGPNEQFF. In DNA form, the CDR3 reads TGCAGCGTCCGGACTAGCGGACCCAATGAGCAGTTCTTC.

Only a few counts were recorded for this clonotype. Given a much more abundant clone one base away, this may be a read error. CDR3 amino acids: CASNPLNSQETQYF. CDR3 DNA: TGTGCCAGCAATCCCTTAAATTCCCAAGAGACCCAGTACTTC. J is TRBJ2-5 and V is TRBV27; D unclear. V dropped 7 bases and J dropped 1 base, with 13 bases sitting between them. The CDR3 is made up of 14 amino acids. Per the germline V gene, CDR1 is MNHEY and CDR2 is SMNVEV (reference sequence).

The sample holds many counts of this clonotype. This chain connects TRBV7-8 to TRBJ2-1; 12 bases align to TRBD2. Germline loops: CDR1 SGHVS, CDR2 FQNEAQ. V gave up 4 bases and J gave up 7 bases; unmatched junction bases: 11. CDR3 size: 17 residues. The CDR3 protein is CASSSYGLAGYPNEQFF. As DNA, the CDR3 is TGTGCCAGCAGCTCCTACGGACTAGCGGGATACCCTAATGAGCAGTTCTTC. Filled out from reference TRBV7-8 and TRBJ2-1, the complete variable domain reads GAGVSQSPRYKVAKRGQDVALRCDPISGHVSLFWYQQALGQGPEFLTYFQNEAQLDKSGLPSDRFFAERPEGSVSTLKIQRTQQEDSAVYLCASSSYGLAGYPNEQFFGPGTRLTVL.